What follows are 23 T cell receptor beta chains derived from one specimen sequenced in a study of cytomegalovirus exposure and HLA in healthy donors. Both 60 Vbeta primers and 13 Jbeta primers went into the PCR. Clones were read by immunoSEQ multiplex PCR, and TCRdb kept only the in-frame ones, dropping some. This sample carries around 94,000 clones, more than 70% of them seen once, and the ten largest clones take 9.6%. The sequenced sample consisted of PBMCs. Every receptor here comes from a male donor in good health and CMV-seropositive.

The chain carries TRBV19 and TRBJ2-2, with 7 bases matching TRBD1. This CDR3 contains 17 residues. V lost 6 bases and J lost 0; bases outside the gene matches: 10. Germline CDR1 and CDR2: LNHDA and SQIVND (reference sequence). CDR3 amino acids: CASSQRLDRANTGELFF. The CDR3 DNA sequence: TGTGCCAGTAGCCAGCGCCTCGACAGGGCGAACACCGGGGAGCTGTTTTTT.

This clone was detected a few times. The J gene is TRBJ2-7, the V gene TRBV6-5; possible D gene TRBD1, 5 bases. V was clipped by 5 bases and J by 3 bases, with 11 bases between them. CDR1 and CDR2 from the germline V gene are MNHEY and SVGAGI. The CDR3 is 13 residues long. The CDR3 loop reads CASSAGRRYEQYF. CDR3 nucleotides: TGTGCCAGCAGTGCAGGGCGCCGCTACGAGCAGTACTTC.

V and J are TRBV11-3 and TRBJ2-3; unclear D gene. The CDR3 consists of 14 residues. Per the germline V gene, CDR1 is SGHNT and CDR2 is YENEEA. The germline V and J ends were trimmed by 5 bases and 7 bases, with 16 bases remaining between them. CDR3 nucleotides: TGTGCCAGCAGCCGTGACACGGATCCCCATACGCAGTATTTT. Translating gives CASSRDTDPHTQYF.

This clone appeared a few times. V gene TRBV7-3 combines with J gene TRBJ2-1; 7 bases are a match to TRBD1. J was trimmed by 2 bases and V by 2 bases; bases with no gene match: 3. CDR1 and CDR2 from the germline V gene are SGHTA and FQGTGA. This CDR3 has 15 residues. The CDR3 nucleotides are TGTGCCAGCAGCTTAGGACAGGCGACCTACAATGAGCAGTTCTTC. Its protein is CASSLGQATYNEQFF.

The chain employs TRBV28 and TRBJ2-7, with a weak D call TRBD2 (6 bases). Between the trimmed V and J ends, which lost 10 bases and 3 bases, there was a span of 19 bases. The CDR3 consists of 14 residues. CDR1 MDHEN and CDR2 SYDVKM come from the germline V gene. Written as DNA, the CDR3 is TGTGCCACTGGGGGGACGGCCCCCGACTACGAGCAGTACTTC. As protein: CATGGTAPDYEQYF.

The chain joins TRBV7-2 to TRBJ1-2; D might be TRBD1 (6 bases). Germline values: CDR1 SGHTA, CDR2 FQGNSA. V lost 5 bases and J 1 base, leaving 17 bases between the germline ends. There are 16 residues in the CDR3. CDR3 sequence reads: CASSTGGYRVNYGYTF. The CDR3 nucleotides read TGTGCCAGCAGCACGGGAGGATACAGGGTTAACTATGGCTACACCTTC.

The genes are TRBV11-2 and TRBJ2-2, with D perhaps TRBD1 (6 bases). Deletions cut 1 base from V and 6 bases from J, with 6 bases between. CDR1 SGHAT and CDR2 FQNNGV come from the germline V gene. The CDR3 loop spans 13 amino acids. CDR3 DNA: TGTGCCAGCAGCTTAGCAGGGGCCGGGGAGCTGTTTTTT. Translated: CASSLAGAGELFF.

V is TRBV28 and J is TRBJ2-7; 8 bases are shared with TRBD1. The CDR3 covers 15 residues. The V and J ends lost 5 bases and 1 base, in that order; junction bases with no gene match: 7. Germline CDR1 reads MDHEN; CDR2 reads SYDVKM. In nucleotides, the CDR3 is TGTGCCAGCAGTCACGACAGGGGCCCATCCTACGAGCAGTACTTC. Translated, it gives CASSHDRGPSYEQYF.

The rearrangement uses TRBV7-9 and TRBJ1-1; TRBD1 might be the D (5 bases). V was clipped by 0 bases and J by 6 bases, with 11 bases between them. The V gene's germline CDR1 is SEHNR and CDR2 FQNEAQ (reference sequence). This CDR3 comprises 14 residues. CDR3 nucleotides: TGTGCCAGCAGCTTAGCGGGGCAAGAGGCTGAAGCTTTCTTT. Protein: CASSLAGQEAEAFF. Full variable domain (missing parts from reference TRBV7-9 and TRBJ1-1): DTGVSQNPRHKITKRGQNVTFRCDPISEHNRLYWYRQTLGQGPEFLTYFQNEAQLEKSRLLSDRFSAERPKGSFSTLEIQRTEQGDSAMYLCASSLAGQEAEAFFGQGTRLTVV.

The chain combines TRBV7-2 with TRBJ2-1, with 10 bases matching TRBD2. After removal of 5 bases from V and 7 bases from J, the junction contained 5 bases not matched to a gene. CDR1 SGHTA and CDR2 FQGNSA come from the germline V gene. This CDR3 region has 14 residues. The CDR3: CASSPSGSENEQFF. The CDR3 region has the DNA TGTGCCAGCAGCCCTAGCGGGAGTGAAAATGAGCAGTTCTTC. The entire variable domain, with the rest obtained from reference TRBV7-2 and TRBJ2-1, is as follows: GAGVSQSPSNKVTEKGKDVELRCDPISGHTALYWYRQSLGQGLEFLIYFQGNSAPDKSGLPSDRFSAERTGGSVSTLTIQRTQQEDSAVYLCASSPSGSENEQFFGPGTRLTVL.

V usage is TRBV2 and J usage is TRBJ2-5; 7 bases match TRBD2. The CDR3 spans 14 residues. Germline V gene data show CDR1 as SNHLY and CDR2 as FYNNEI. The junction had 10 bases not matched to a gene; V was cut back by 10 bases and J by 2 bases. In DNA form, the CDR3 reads TGTGCCATTCGGACCCGGGAGGAACAAGAGACCCAGTACTTC. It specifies CAIRTREEQETQYF.

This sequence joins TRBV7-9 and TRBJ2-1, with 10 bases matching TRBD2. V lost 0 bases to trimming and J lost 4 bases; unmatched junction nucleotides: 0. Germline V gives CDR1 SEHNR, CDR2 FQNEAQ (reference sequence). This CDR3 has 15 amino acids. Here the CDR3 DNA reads TGTGCCAGCAGCTTAGCTAGCGGGAGGTACAATGAGCAGTTCTTC. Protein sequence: CASSLASGRYNEQFF.

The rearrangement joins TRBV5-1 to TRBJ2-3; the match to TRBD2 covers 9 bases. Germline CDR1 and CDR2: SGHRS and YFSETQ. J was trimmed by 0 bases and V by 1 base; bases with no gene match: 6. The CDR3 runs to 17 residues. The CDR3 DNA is TGCGCCAGCAGCTTGCAGCGCGGGAGGGTCAGCACAGATACGCAGTATTTT. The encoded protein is CASSLQRGRVSTDTQYF.

The CDR3 nucleotides are TGTGCCAGTAGTATGGGGGGGTACAATGAGCAGTTCTTC. Encoded protein: CASSMGGYNEQFF. The chain links TRBV19 to TRBJ2-1; 7 positions match TRBD2. The CDR3 contains 13 residues. Germline CDR1 is LNHDA and CDR2 is SQIVND (reference sequence). V gave up 3 bases and J gave up 4 bases; unmatched junction bases: 0.

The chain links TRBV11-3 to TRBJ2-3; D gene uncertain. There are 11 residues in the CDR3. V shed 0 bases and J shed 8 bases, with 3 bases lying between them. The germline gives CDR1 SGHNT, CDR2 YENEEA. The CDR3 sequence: CASSLDSTQYF. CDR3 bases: TGTGCCAGCAGCTTAGATAGTACGCAGTATTTT. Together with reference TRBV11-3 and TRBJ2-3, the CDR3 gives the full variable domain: EAGVVQSPRYKIIEKKQPVAFWCNPISGHNTLYWYLQNLGQGPELLIRYENEEAVDDSQLPKDRFSAERLKGVDSTLKIQPAELGDSAVYLCASSLDSTQYFGPGTRLTVL.

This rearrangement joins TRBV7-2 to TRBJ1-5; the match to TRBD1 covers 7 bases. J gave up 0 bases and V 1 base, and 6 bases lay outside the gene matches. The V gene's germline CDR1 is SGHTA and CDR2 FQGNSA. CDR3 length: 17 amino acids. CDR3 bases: TGTGCCAGCAGCTTAGGACAGGGTGGAAATAGCAATCAGCCCCAGCATTTT. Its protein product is CASSLGQGGNSNQPQHF.

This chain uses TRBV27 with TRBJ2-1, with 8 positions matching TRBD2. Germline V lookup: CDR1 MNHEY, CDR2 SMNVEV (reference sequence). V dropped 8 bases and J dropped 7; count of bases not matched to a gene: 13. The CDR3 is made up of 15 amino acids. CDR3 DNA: TGTGCCAGCCGTCCGCAGGTAGCGGGAAGGAATGAGCAGTTCTTC. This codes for CASRPQVAGRNEQFF.

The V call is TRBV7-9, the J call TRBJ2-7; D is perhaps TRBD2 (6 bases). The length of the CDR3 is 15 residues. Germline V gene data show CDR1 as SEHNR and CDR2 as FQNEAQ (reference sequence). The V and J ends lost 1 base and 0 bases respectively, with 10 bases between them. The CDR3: CASSLGGTVSYEQYF. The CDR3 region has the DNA TGTGCCAGCAGCTTAGGAGGGACTGTCTCCTACGAGCAGTACTTC.

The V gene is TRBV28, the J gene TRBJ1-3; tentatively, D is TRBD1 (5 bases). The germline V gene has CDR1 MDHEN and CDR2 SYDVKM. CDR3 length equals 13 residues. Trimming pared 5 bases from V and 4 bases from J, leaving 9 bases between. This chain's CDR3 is CASSRNRGNTIYF. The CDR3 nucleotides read TGTGCCAGCAGTCGTAACAGGGGAAACACCATATATTTT.

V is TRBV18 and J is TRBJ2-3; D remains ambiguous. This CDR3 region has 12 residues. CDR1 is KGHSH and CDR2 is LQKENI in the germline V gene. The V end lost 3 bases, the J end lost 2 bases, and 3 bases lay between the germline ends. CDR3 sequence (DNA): TGTGCCAGCTCACCGGCCACAGATACGCAGTATTTT. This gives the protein CASSPATDTQYF.

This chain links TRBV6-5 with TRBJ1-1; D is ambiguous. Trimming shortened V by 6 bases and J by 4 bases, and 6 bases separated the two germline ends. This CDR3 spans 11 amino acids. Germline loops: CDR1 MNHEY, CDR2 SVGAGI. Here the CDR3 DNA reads TGTGCCAGCAGGCGAAGCACTGAAGCTTTCTTT. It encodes CASRRSTEAFF.

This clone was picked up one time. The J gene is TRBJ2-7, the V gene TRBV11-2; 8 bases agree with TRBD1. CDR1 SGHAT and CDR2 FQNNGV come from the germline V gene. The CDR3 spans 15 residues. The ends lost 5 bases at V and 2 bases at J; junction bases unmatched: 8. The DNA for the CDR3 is TGTGCCAGCAGCCCAGGGACAGGTGGACCCTACGAGCAGTACTTC. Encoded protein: CASSPGTGGPYEQYF.

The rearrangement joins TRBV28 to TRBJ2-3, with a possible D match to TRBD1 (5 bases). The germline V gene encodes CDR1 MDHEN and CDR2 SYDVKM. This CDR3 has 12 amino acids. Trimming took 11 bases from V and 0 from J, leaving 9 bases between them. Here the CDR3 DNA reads TGTGCCGGGTCAGGGAGCACAGATACGCAGTATTTT. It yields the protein CAGSGSTDTQYF.